A single sample is the source of the 8 T cell receptor beta chains below, sequenced in a study of blood T cell repertoires in COVID-19. Clones were sequenced by immunoSEQ multiplex PCR, and TCRdb holds only the in-frame ones, with some missing. The sample has under 200,000 clones, around 88% seen once. Material: peripheral blood. The origin of the receptors is a woman in her 70s who had recovered from COVID-19.

The V and J genes are TRBV9 and TRBJ1-4; TRBD1 matches at 8 bases. The ends lost 7 bases at V and 8 bases at J; junction bases unmatched: 7. CDR3 length: 13 amino acids. CDR1 and CDR2 (germline): SGDLS, YYNGEE. In DNA form, the CDR3 reads TGTGCCAGCCAGGGGGCGGCGGGGGAAAAACTGTTTTTT. It translates to CASQGAAGEKLFF.

V is TRBV5-1 and J is TRBJ2-7, with D perhaps matching TRBD2 (6 bases). The CDR3 is made up of 13 amino acids. Germline V gene data show CDR1 as SGHRS and CDR2 as YFSETQ. V was cut by 4 bases and J by 6 bases, with 14 bases left in between. The CDR3 DNA follows: TGCGCCAGCAGCAAATCGGGAGTTCCCGAGCAGTACTTC. Protein sequence: CASSKSGVPEQYF.

This chain uses TRBV5-8 with TRBJ2-7; 7 positions match TRBD1. The CDR3 is made up of 16 amino acids. Trimming took 4 bases from V and 4 from J; bases not matched to a gene: 14. Germline values: CDR1 SGHTS, CDR2 YDEGEE. In DNA form, the CDR3 reads TGTGCCAGCAGCCCGGGGCCGGACAGGCCCCTATACGAGCAGTACTTC. Translation gives CASSPGPDRPLYEQYF.

V gene TRBV28 combines with J gene TRBJ1-4; 11 nucleotides agree with TRBD1. The J segment lost 8 bases and the V segment lost 3 bases, leaving 8 bases of the junction unmatched. The CDR3 runs to 16 residues. Germline V CDR1 and CDR2: MDHEN, SYDVKM. The CDR3 DNA sequence: TGTGCCAGCAGTTTTTGGGACAGGGGGTCGGGCGAAAAACTGTTTTTT. Translation: CASSFWDRGSGEKLFF.

In its sample, this clone was seen a few times. The chain uses TRBV6-1 and TRBJ2-7; D is unresolved. Germline V gene lookup returns CDR1 MNHNS and CDR2 SASEGT. The V end was cut by 5 bases, the J end by 4 bases, with 15 bases between. This CDR3 is 14 amino acids long. CDR3 protein: CASSSPYAGYEQYF. CDR3 coding DNA: TGTGCCAGCAGTTCCCCATACGCCGGGTACGAGCAGTACTTC.

The chain carries TRBV7-9 and TRBJ1-1; the match to TRBD1 covers 10 bases. Germline V gives CDR1 SEHNR, CDR2 FQNEAQ (reference sequence). Trimming cost V 5 bases and J 6 bases; bases outside gene matches: 6. The CDR3 contains 14 residues. CDR3 sequence: CASSQRTGGPEAFF. CDR3 nucleotides: TGTGCCAGCAGCCAACGGACAGGGGGGCCTGAAGCTTTCTTT. Based on the CDR3 plus reference TRBV7-9 and TRBJ1-1, the full variable domain is DTGVSQNPRHKITKRGQNVTFRCDPISEHNRLYWYRQTLGQGPEFLTYFQNEAQLEKSRLLSDRFSAERPKGSFSTLEIQRTEQGDSAMYLCASSQRTGGPEAFFGQGTRLTVV.

V and J are TRBV30 and TRBJ2-3, with D possibly TRBD2 on 5 matching bases. The CDR3 runs 13 residues. Trimming left V 4 bases short and J 2 bases short, with 10 bases between. CDR1 GTSNPN and CDR2 SVGIG come from the germline V gene (reference sequence). The CDR3 sequence is CAWTPGNTDTQYF. The CDR3 region has the DNA TGTGCCTGGACCCCCGGGAACACAGATACGCAGTATTTT.

A single count supports this clone. The chain employs TRBV10-3 and TRBJ2-7, with D possibly matching TRBD2 (6 bases). Trimming stripped 2 bases from V and 2 bases from J, with 10 bases between. CDR3 length: 14 amino acids. In germline, CDR1 is ENHRY, CDR2 SYGVKD. The chain's CDR3 is CAISEVEGPYEQYF. DNA for the CDR3: TGTGCCATCAGTGAGGTGGAGGGCCCCTACGAGCAGTACTTC.